This note documents a single T cell receptor beta chain sequence. A much larger clonotype is one base distant, so this may be a read error. The CDR3 is 16 residues long. Germline V CDR1 and CDR2: MNHEY, SMNVEV (reference sequence). Trimming left V 2 bases short and J 6 bases short, with 17 bases between. iRepertoire HTBI primers and Arm-PCR of CDR3 regions built TCR beta libraries. One entry per CDR3 protein, called by TCRdb with MiXCR from the multiplex PCR reads. There are about 460,000 distinct CDR3 sequences in the sample; 20% to 25% occur only once, and roughly 14% lies in the top ten. The data stem from a study of regulatory T cells in long-lasting Graves disease. The sample's time point: persistent/refractory GD, antithyroid drugs over 5 years with positive TRAb. Extracted PBMC RNA gave rise to the TCR library.

This chain uses TRBV27 with TRBJ1-5, with no clear D. This TCR came from a female donor with Graves disease. The material was peripheral blood mononuclear cells (PBMCs), obtained when the disease was refractory, from a patient treated with antithyroid drugs. CDR3 sequence: CASSLVSPEGVQPQHF. The CDR3 DNA reads TGTGCCAGCAGTTTAGTCAGCCCCGAAGGAGTTCAGCCCCAGCATTTT.